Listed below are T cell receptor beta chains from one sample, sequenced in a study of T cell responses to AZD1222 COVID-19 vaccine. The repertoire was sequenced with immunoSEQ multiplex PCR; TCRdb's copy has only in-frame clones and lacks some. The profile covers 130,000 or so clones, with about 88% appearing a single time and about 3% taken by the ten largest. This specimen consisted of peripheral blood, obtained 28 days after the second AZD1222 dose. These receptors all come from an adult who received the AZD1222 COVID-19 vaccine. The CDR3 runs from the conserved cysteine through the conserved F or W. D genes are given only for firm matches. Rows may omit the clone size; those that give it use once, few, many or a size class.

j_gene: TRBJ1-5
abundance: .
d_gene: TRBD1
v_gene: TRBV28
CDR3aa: CASSLNTGGWSNQPQHF
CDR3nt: TGTGCCAGCAGTTTAAACACAGGGGGCTGGAGCAATCAGCCCCAGCATTTT

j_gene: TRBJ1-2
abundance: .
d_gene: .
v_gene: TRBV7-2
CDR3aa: CASSLAPFGGYTF
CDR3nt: TGTGCCAGCAGCTTAGCGCCCTTTGGGGGCTACACCTTC

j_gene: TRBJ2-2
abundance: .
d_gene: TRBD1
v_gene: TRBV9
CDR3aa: CASSVGDRGYGTGELFF
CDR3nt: TGTGCCAGCAGCGTAGGGGACAGGGGGTACGGGACCGGGGAGCTGTTTTTT

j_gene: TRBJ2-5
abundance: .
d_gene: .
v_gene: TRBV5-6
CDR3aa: CASSWKGGRGETQYF
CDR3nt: TGTGCCAGCAGCTGGAAGGGGGGCCGTGGGGAGACCCAGTACTTC

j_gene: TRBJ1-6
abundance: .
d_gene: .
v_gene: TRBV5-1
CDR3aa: CASSFEGSTRSPLHF
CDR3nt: TGCGCCAGCAGCTTTGAGGGTAGTACGCGGTCACCCCTCCACTTT

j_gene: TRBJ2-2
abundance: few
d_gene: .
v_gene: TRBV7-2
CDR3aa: CASSLLGRGELFF
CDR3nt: TGTGCCAGCAGCTTATTGGGACGCGGGGAGCTGTTTTTT

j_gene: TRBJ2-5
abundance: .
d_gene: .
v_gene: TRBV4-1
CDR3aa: CASSLGDSAGQETQYF
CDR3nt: TGCGCCAGCAGCCTAGGAGACTCCGCCGGTCAAGAGACCCAGTACTTC

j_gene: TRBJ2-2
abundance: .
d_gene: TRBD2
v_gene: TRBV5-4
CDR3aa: CASSLGLAGGGTGELFF
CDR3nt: TGTGCCAGCAGCTTGGGACTAGCGGGGGGTGGAACCGGGGAGCTGTTTTTT

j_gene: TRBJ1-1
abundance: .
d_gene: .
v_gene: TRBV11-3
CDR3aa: CASSLTPWEGRRTEAFF
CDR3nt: TGTGCCAGCAGCTTAACCCCCTGGGAGGGGAGAAGAACTGAAGCTTTCTTT

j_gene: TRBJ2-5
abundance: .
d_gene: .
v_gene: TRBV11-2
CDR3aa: CASSVGFSGETQYF
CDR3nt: TGTGCCAGCAGCGTGGGGTTTTCGGGTGAGACCCAGTACTTC

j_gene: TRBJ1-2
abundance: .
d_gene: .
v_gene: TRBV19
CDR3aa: CASIAPGTYGYTF
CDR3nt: TGTGCCAGTATTGCGCCAGGGACCTATGGCTACACCTTC

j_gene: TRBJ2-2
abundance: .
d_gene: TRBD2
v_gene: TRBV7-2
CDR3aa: CASSDKRSGLAGTGELFF
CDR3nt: TGTGCCAGCAGCGATAAAAGATCGGGACTAGCAGGCACCGGGGAGCTGTTTTTT

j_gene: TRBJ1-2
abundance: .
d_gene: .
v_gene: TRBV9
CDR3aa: CASSVGGGGYGYTF
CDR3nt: TGTGCCAGCAGCGTAGGGGGAGGAGGCTATGGCTACACCTTC

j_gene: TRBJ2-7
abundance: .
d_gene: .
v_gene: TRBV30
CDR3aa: CAWSDQLPEQYF
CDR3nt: TGTGCCTGGAGTGACCAGCTTCCCGAGCAGTACTTC

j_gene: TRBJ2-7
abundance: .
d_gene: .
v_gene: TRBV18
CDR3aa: CASSPGGGGEQYF
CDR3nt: TGTGCCAGCTCACCAGGGGGCGGTGGCGAGCAGTACTTC

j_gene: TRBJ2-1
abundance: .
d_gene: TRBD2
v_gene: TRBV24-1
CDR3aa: CATSDPFGAGGRNEQFF
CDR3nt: TGTGCCACCAGTGACCCCTTCGGAGCGGGGGGGCGGAATGAGCAGTTCTTC

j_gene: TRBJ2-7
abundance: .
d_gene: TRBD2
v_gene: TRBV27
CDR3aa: CASSLSTSLAGSYEQYF
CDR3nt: TGTGCCAGCAGTTTATCGACCTCCCTAGCGGGCTCCTACGAGCAGTACTTC

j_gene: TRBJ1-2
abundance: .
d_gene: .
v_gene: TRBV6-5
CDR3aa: CASSPGGAIYGYTF
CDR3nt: TGTGCCAGCAGCCCGGGGGGCGCAATCTATGGCTACACCTTC

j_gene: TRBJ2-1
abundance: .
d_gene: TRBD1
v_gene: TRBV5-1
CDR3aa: CASSSGQGAREQFF
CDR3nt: TGCGCCAGCAGCTCGGGACAGGGGGCAAGGGAGCAGTTCTTC

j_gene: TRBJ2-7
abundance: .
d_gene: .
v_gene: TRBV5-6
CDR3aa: CASSLFRGRGEYF
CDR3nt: TGTGCCAGCAGCTTGTTCAGGGGTCGGGGGGAGTACTTC

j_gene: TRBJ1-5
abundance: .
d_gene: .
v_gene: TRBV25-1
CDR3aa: CASKGIGSNQPQHF
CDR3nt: TGTGCCAGCAAAGGGATCGGTAGCAATCAGCCCCAGCATTTT

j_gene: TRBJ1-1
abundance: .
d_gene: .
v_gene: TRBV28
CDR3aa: CASSLGRGEAFF
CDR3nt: TGTGCCAGCAGTTTGGGACGGGGTGAAGCTTTCTTT

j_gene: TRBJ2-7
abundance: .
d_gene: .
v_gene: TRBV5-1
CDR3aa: CASSYRVGETYEQYF
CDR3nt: TGCGCCAGCAGCTACAGGGTGGGAGAGACCTACGAGCAGTACTTC

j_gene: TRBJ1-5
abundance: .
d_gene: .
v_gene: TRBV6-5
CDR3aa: CASTESSGALQPQHF
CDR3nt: TGTGCCAGCACCGAATCATCAGGGGCCCTACAGCCCCAGCATTTT

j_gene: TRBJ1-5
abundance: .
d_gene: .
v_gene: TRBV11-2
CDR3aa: CASSLDWGLVGGSNQPQHF
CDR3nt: TGTGCCAGCAGCTTAGATTGGGGACTGGTGGGGGGTAGCAATCAGCCCCAGCATTTT

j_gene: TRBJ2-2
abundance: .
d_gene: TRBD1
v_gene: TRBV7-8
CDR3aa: CASSPRSSGGPGELFF
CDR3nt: TGTGCCAGCAGCCCCCGATCCTCAGGGGGCCCCGGGGAGCTGTTTTTT

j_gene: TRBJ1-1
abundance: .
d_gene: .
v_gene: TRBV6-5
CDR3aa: CASSYFPGVQGTEAFF
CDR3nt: TGTGCCAGCAGTTATTTCCCCGGGGTACAGGGCACTGAAGCTTTCTTT

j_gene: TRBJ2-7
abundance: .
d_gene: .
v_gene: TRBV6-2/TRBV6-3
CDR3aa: CASSYGRISYEQYF
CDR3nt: TGTGCCAGCAGTTACGGGCGGATATCCTACGAGCAGTACTTC

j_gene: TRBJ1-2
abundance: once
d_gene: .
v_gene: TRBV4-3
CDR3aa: CASRQRFTGKGYTF
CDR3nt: TGCGCCAGCAGGCAAAGGTTCACAGGGAAAGGCTACACCTTC

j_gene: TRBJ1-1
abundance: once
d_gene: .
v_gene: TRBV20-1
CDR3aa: CSAGGDTLIF
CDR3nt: TGCAGTGCTGGGGGGGACACGCTTATCTTT

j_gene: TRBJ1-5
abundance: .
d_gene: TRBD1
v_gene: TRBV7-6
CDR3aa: CASSLGQGASQPQHF
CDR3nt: TGTGCCAGCAGCTTAGGACAGGGGGCTTCTCAGCCCCAGCATTTT

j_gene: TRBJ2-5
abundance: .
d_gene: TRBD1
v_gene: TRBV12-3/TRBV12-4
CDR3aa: CASSWDRKETQYF
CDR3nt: TGTGCCAGCAGTTGGGACAGAAAAGAGACCCAGTACTTC

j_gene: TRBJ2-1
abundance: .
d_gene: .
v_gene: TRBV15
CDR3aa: CATSRDLTDYNEQFF
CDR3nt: TGTGCCACCAGCAGAGATCTTACAGACTACAATGAGCAGTTCTTC

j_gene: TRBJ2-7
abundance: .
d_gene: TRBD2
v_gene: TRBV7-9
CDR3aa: CASSLADSGAYEQYF
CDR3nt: TGTGCCAGCAGCTTAGCGGATAGCGGGGCCTACGAGCAGTACTTC

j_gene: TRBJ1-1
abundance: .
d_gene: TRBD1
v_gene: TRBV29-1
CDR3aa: CSVERRQGDPKTEAFF
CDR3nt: TGCAGCGTTGAACGGCGCCAGGGGGACCCGAAGACTGAAGCTTTCTTT

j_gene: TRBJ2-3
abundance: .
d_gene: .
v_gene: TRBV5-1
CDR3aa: CASSLERNTDTQYF
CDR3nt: TGCGCCAGCAGCTTGGAAAGGAACACAGATACGCAGTATTTT

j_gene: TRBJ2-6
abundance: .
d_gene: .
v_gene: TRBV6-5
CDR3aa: CASSRVAGANVLTF
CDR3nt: TGTGCCAGCAGCAGGGTAGCTGGGGCCAACGTCCTGACTTTC

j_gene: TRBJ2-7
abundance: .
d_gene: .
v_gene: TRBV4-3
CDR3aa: CASSQDPRAGYEQYF
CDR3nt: TGCGCCAGCAGCCAAGATCCCAGGGCAGGGTACGAGCAGTACTTC

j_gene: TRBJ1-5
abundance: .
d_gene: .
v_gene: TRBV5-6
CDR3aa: CASSSSKRGGQPQHF
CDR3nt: TGTGCCAGCAGCTCGAGTAAGAGGGGAGGTCAGCCCCAGCATTTT

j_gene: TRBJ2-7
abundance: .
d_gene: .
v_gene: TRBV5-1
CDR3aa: CASSIRDGPYEQYF
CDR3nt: TGCGCCAGCAGCATCCGGGACGGCCCCTACGAGCAGTACTTC

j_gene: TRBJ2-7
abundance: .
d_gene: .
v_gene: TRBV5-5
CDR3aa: CASSLNGGYEQYF
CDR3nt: TGTGCCAGCAGCTTGAACGGCGGGTACGAGCAGTACTTC

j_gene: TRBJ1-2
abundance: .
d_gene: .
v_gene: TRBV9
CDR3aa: CASSAGVGYTF
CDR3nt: TGTGCCAGCAGTGCCGGGGTAGGCTACACCTTC

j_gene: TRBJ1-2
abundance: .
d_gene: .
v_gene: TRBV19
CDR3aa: CASMPPGGVYGYTF
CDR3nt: TGTGCCAGTATGCCCCCGGGGGGCGTCTATGGCTACACCTTC

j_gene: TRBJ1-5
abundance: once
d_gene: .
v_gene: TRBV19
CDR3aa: CASSILWENQPQHF
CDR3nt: TGTGCCAGTAGTATCCTCTGGGAAAATCAGCCCCAGCATTTT

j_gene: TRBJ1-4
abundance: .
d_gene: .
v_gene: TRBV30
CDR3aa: CAWSPSRQTNEKLFF
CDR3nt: TGTGCCTGGAGTCCGAGTAGACAAACTAATGAAAAACTGTTTTTT

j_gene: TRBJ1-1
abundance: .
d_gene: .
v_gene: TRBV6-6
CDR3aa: CASSPNTGSPNTEAFF
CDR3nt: TGTGCCAGCAGCCCGAACACAGGTAGTCCGAACACTGAAGCTTTCTTT

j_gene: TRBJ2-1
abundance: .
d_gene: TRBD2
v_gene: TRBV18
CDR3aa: CASSPKTSGGAGRVNEQFF
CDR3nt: TGTGCCAGCTCACCAAAGACTAGCGGGGGGGCCGGACGAGTTAATGAGCAGTTCTTC

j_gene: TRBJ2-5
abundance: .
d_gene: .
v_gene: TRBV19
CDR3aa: CASRGPLQETQYF
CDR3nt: TGTGCCAGTAGGGGACCCCTTCAAGAGACCCAGTACTTC

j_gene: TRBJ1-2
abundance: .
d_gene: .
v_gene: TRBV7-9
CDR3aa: CASSLPVGYTF
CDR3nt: TGTGCCAGCAGCTTACCGGTCGGCTACACCTTC

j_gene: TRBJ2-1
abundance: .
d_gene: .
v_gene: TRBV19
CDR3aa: CASSRQEPYNEQFF
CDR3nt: TGTGCCAGTAGCCGACAGGAACCATACAATGAGCAGTTCTTC

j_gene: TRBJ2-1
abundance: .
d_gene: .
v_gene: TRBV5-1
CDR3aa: CASSLTGYNEQFF
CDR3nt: TGCGCCAGCAGCTTGACTGGATACAATGAGCAGTTCTTC

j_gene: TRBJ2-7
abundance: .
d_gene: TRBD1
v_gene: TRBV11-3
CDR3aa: CASNRDRGYEQYF
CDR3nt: TGTGCCAGCAACCGAGACAGGGGCTACGAGCAGTACTTC

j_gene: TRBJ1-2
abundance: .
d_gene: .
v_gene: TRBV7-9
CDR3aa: CASAGGYTF
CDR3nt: TGTGCCAGCGCGGGTGGCTACACCTTC

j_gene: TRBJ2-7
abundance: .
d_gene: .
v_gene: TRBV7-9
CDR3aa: CASSLYYEQYF
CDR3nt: TGTGCCAGCAGCCTTTACTACGAGCAGTACTTC

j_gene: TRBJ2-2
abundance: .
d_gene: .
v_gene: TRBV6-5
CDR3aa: CASSNRWNTGELFF
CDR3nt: TGTGCCAGCAGCAACAGGTGGAACACCGGGGAGCTGTTTTTT